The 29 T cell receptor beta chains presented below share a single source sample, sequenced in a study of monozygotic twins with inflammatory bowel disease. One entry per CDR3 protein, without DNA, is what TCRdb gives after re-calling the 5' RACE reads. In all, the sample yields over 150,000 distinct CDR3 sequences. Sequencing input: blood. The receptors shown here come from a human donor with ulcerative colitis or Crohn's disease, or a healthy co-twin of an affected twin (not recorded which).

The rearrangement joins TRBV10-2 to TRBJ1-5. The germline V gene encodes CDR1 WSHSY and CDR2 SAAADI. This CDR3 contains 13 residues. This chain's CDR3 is CASSENSNQPQHF.

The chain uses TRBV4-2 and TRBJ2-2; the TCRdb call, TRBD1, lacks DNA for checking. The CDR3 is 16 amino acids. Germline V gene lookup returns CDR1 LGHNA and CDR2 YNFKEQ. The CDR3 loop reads CASSQEAGVGTGELFF.

The CDR3 spells CASTLGVSQPQHF. The V gene is TRBV12-3 or TRBV12-4, the J gene TRBJ1-5; TCRdb names TRBD1, which stays unverified in the absence of DNA. This CDR3 has 13 amino acids.

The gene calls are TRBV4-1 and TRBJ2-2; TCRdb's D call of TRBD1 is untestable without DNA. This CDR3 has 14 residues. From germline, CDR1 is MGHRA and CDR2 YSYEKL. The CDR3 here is CASSHGAYTGELFF.

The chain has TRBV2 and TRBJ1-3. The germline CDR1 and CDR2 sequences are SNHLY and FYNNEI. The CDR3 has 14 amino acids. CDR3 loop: CASKAGHSGNTIYF.

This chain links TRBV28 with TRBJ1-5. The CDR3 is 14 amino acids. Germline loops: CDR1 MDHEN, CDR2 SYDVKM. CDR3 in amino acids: CASSLIDTYQPQHF.

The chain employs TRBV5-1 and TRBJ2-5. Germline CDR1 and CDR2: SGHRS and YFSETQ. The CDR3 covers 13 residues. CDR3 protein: CASSLARRETQYF.

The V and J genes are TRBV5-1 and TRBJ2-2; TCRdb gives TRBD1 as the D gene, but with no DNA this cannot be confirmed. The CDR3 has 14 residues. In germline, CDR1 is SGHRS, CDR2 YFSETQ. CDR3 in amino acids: CASSEDREGGELFF.

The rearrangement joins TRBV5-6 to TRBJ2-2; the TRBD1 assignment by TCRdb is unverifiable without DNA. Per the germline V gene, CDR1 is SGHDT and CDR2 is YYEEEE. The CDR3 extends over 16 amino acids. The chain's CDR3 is CASSLGDRTNTGELFF.

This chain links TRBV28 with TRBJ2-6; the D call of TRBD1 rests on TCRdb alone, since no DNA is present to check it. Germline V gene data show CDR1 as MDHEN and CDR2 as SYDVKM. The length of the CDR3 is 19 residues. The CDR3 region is CASSPPSRGLISGANVLTF.

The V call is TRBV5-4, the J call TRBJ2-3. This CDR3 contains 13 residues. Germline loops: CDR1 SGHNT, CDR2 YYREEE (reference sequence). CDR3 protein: CASSRTNTDTQYF.

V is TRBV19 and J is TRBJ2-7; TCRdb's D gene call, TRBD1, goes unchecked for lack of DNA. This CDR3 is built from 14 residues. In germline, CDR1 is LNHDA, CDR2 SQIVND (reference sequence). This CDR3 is CASSKLQGGYEQYF. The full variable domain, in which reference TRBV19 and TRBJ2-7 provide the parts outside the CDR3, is DGGITQSPKYLFRKEGQNVTLSCEQNLNHDAMYWYRQDPGQGLRLIYYSQIVNDFQKGDIAEGYSVSREKKESFPLTVTSAQKNPTAFYLCASSKLQGGYEQYFGPGTRLTVT.

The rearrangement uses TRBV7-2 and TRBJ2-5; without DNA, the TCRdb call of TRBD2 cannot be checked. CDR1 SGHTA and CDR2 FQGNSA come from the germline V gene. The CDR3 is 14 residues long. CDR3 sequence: CASSLMRAEETQYF. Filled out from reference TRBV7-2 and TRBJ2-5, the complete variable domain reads GAGVSQSPSNKVTEKGKDVELRCDPISGHTALYWYRQSLGQGLEFLIYFQGNSAPDKSGLPSDRFSAERTGGSVSTLTIQRTQQEDSAVYLCASSLMRAEETQYFGPGTRLLVL.

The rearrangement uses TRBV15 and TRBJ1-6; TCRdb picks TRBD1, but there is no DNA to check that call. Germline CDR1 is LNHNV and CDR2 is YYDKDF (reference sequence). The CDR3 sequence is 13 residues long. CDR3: CATSIFRGLALHF.

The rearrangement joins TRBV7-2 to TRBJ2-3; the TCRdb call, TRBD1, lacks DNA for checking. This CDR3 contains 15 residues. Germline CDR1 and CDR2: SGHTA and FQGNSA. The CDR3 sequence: CASSPYPGAVDTQYF.

CDR3 region: CASSQVGVRNMQYF. V usage is TRBV3-1 and J usage is TRBJ2-4; TCRdb picks TRBD1, but there is no DNA to check that call. This CDR3 contains 14 residues. Germline loops: CDR1 LGHDT, CDR2 YNNKEL (reference sequence). Full variable domain (remainder filled in from reference TRBV3-1 and TRBJ2-4): DTAVSQTPKYLVTQMGNDKSIKCEQNLGHDTMYWYKQDSKKFLKIMFSYNNKELIINETVPNRFSPKSPDKAHLNLHINSLELGDSAVYFCASSQVGVRNMQYFGAGTRLSVL.

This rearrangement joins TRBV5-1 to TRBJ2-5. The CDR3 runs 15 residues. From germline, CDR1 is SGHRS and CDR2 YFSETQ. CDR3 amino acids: CASSFDTGYQETQYF. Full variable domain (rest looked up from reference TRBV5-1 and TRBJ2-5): KAGVTQTPRYLIKTRGQQVTLSCSPISGHRSVSWYQQTPGQGLQFLFEYFSETQRNKGNFPGRFSGRQFSNSRSEMNVSTLELGDSALYLCASSFDTGYQETQYFGPGTRLLVL.

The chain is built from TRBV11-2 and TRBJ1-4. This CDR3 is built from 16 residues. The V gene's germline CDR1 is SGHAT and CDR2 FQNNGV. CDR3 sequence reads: CASSLSAQTTNEKLFF.

CDR3 sequence: CSATTIYSNQPQHF. The J gene is TRBJ1-5, the V gene TRBV20-1. This CDR3 is built from 14 residues. Germline V gene data show CDR1 as DFQATT and CDR2 as SNEGSKA (reference sequence).

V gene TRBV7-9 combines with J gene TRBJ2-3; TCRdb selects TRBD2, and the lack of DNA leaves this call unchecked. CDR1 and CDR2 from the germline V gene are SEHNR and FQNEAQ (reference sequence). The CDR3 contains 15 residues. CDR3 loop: CASSSRLATTDTQYF.

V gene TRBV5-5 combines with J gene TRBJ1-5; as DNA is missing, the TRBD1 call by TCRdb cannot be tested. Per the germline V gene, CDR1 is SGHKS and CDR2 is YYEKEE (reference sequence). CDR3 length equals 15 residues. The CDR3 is CASSLLGGADQPQHF. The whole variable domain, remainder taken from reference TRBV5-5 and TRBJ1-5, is DAGVTQSPTHLIKTRGQQVTLRCSPISGHKSVSWYQQVLGQGPQFIFQYYEKEERGRGNFPDRFSARQFPNYSSELNVNALLLGDSALYLCASSLLGGADQPQHFGDGTRLSIL.

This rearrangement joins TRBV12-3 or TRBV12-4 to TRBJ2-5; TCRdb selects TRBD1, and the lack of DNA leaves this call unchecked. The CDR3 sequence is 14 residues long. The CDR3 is CASSPRGGPETQYF.

CDR3: CASSSTGGAGNEQFF. The chain couples TRBV7-8 to TRBJ2-1; absent DNA, TCRdb's TRBD1 call cannot be checked. The V gene's germline CDR1 is SGHVS and CDR2 FQNEAQ. This CDR3 is built from 15 residues.

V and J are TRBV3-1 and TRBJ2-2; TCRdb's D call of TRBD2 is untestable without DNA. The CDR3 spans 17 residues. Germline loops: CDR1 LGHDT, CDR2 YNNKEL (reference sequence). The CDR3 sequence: CASSQLAGVVRTGELFF.

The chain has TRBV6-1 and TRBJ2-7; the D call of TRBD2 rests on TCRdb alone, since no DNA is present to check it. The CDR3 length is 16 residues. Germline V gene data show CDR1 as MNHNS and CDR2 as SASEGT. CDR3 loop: CASRGWSGRAEDEQYF.

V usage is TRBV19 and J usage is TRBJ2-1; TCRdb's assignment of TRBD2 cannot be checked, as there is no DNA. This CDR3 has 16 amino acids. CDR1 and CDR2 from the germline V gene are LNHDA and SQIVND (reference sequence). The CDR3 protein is CASSNPGLASYNEQFF.

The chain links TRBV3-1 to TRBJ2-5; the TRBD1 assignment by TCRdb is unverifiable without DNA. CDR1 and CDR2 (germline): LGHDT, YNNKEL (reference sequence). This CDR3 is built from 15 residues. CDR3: CASSLRQGGTETQYF.

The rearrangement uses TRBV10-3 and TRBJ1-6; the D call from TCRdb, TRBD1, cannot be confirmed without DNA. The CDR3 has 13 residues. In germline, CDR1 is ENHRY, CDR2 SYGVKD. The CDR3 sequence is CAITPRDNSPLHF.

The CDR3 here is CASSSGTERSNSPLHF. This rearrangement joins TRBV5-1 to TRBJ1-6; TCRdb names TRBD1, which stays unverified in the absence of DNA. Germline CDR1 reads SGHRS; CDR2 reads YFSETQ. This CDR3 spans 16 amino acids. Full variable domain (missing parts from reference TRBV5-1 and TRBJ1-6): KAGVTQTPRYLIKTRGQQVTLSCSPISGHRSVSWYQQTPGQGLQFLFEYFSETQRNKGNFPGRFSGRQFSNSRSEMNVSTLELGDSALYLCASSSGTERSNSPLHFGNGTRLTVT.